The entry that follows covers one T cell receptor (beta chain) sequence. After removal of 5 bases from V and 8 bases from J, the junction contained 14 bases not matched to a gene. The germline gives CDR1 SGHAT, CDR2 FQNNGV. This CDR3 is 16 amino acids long. The entry originates in a study of cytomegalovirus exposure and HLA in healthy donors. PCR primers comprised 60 Vbeta and 13 Jbeta primers. Sequencing used immunoSEQ multiplex PCR; TCRdb keeps in-frame clones, though not all of them. The sample yields 160,000 or so clones, around four fifths seen once. Sequences were obtained from PBMCs. This chain links TRBV11-2 with TRBJ1-4, with TRBD1 matching 7 bases. The origin of this receptor is a woman under 40 in good health and CMV-seronegative. This CDR3 reads CASSHSPAGGWEKLFF. CDR3 nucleotides: TGTGCCAGCAGCCACTCGCCGGCAGGGGGATGGGAAAAACTGTTTTTT.